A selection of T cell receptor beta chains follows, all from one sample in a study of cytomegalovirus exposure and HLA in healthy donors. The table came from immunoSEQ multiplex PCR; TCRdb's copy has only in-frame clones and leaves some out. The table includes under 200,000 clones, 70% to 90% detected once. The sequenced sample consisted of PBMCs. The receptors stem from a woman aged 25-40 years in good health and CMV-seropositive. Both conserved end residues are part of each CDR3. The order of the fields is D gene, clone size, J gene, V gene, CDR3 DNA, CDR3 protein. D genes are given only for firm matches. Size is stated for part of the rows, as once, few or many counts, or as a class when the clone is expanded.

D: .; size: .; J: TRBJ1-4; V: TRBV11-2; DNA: TGTGCCAGCAGCTCTTCCTTGGGAGATTTTTTTGCAACTAATGAAAAACTGTTTTTT; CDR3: CASSSSLGDFFATNEKLFF
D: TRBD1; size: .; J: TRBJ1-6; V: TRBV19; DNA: TGTGCCAGTAGTGAGGCAAAACAGGGGCGGAGTTCACCCCTCCACTTT; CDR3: CASSEAKQGRSSPLHF
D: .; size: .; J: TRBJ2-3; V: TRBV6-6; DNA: TGTGCCAGCTTAGTCGCAGATACGCAGTATTTT; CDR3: CASLVADTQYF
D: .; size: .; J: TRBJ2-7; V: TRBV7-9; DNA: TGTGCCAGCAGCTTTCGGAGAAACAACGAGCAGTACTTC; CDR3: CASSFRRNNEQYF
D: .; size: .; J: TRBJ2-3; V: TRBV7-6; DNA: TGTGCCAGCAGCTTAGCTACAGGGTATCCGACAGATACGCAGTATTTT; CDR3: CASSLATGYPTDTQYF
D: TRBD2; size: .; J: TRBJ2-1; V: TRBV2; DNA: TGTGCCAGCAGTAAACTAGCGGGGGGACCGTACGATGAGCAGTTCTTC; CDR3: CASSKLAGGPYDEQFF
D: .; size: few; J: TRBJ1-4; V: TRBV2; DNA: TGTGCCAGCATAGGTGGGCTTAATGAAAAACTGTTTTTT; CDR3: CASIGGLNEKLFF
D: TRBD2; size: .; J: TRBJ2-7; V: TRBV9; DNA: TGTGCCAGCAGCCCAACTTCTAGCGGGGGGGCCTACGAGCAGTACTTC; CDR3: CASSPTSSGGAYEQYF
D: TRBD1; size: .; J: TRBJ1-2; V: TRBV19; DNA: TGTGCCAGTAGTCCCCGACAGGGGGTATTTCCCAACTATGGCTACACCTTC; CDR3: CASSPRQGVFPNYGYTF
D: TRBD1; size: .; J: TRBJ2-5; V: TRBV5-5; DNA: TGTGCCAGCAGCCTACAGGGGGCCAAAGAGACCCAGTACTTC; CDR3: CASSLQGAKETQYF
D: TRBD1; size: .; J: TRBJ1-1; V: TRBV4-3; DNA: TGCGCCAGCAGCCAAGATAGGGGACAGGGAACCACTGAAGCTTTCTTT; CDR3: CASSQDRGQGTTEAFF
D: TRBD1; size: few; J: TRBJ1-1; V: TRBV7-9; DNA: TGTGCCAGCAGCTTTGAGGGGGCGAACACTGAAGCTTTCTTT; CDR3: CASSFEGANTEAFF
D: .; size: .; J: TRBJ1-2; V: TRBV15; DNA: TGTGCCACCAGCAGAGAACCTACAGGTGCTTACGACTACACCTTC; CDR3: CATSREPTGAYDYTF
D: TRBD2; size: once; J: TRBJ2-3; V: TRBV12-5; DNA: TGTGCTAGTGGTTTGGCACAGACTAGCGGGGGGGCCCGGCGGCGGGCGCAGTATTTT; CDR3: CASGLAQTSGGARRRAQYF
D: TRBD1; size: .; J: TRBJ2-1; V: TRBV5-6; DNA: TGTGCCAGCAGCTTAGGGCTGGCAGGGGGAGTGAGTGAGCAGTTCTTC; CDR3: CASSLGLAGGVSEQFF
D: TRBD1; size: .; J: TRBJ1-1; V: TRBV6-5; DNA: TGTGCCAGCAGTTATTACAGGGGGCTCATGAGGACTGAAGCTTTCTTT; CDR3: CASSYYRGLMRTEAFF
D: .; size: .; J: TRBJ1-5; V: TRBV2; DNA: TGTGCCAGCAGTCCCAGGGTTGGGGGCAGCAATCAGCCCCAGCATTTT; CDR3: CASSPRVGGSNQPQHF
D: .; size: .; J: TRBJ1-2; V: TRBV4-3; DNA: TGCGCCAGCAGCCAAGAATCCCCAGGACTTCACTCTGGTGGCTACACCTTC; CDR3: CASSQESPGLHSGGYTF
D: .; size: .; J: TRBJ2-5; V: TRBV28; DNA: TGTGCCAGCAGTCCATTACCAGGGGCTCAAGAGACCCAGTACTTC; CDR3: CASSPLPGAQETQYF
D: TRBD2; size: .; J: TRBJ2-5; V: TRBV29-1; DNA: TGCAGCGTTGATACTAGCGGGGGGGCAGAGACCCAGTACTTC; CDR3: CSVDTSGGAETQYF
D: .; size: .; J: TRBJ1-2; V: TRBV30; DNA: TGTGCCTGGAAAACAGGGCCATGGGGCTACACCTTC; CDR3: CAWKTGPWGYTF
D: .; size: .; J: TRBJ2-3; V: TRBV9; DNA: TGTGCCAGCAGCGTAGGTCGGGGGGCAGTCACAGATACGCAGTATTTT; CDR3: CASSVGRGAVTDTQYF
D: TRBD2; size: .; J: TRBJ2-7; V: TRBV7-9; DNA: TGTGCCAGCAGCCCGACTAGCGGATTTTACGAGCAGTACTTC; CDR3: CASSPTSGFYEQYF
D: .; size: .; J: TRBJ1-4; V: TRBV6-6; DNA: TGTGCCAGCAGAGTATCAGGTTCTAATGAAAAACTGTTTTTT; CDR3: CASRVSGSNEKLFF
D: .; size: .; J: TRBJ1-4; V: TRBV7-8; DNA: TGTGCCAGCAGCCGCCTCAGCGACGTTGAAAAACTGTTTTTT; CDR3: CASSRLSDVEKLFF
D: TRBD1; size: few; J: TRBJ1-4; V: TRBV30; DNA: TGTGCCTTCAACAGGGGTATTAATGAAAAACTGTTTTTT; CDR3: CAFNRGINEKLFF
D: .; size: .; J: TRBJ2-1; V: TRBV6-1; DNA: TGTGCCAGCAGCCCCCGGGGCTCCTACAATGAGCAGTTCTTC; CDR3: CASSPRGSYNEQFF
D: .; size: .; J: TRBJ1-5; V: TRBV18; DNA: TGTGCCAGCTCACCTCCAGGGTCACAGCCCCAGCATTTT; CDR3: CASSPPGSQPQHF
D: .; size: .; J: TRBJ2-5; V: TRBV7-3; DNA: TGTGCCAGCAGCTTAAGACAGCAAGAGACCCAGTACTTC; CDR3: CASSLRQQETQYF
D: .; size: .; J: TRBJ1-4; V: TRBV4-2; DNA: TGTGCCAGCAGCCATGCCCCACAGGACGGAGCAACTAATGAAAAACTGTTTTTT; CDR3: CASSHAPQDGATNEKLFF
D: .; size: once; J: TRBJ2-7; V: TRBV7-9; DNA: TGTGCCAGCAGCTCCTCCGGCGGGGACAGTTTATACGAGCAGTACTTC; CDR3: CASSSSGGDSLYEQYF
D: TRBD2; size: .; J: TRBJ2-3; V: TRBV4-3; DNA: TGCGCCAGCAGCCAAGATAGTACGGGGGGGCCCGATACGCAGTATTTT; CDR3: CASSQDSTGGPDTQYF
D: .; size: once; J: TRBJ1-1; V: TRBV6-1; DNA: TGTGCCAGCAGCCCCTCGGGTATGGGAGGCACTGAAGCTTTCTTT; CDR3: CASSPSGMGGTEAFF
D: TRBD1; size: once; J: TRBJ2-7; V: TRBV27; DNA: TGTGCCAGCATTGGGGGACAGGCCTACGAGCAGTACTTC; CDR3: CASIGGQAYEQYF
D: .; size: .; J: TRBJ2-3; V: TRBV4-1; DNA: TGCGCCAGCAGCCCTGCGGGGTTTGGCACAGATACGCAGTATTTT; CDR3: CASSPAGFGTDTQYF
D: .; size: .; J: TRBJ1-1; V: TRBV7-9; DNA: TGTGCCGCAGGCCAGGTTGGCGCCACTGAAGCTTTCTTT; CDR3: CAAGQVGATEAFF